This TCR beta chain was observed in a study of human T cells and chemical hapten exposure. The time point: patch test 3, about 24 weeks after DPC sensitization. Treatment given: therapeutic diphenylcyclopropenone sensitization with weekly scalp DPC. Alopecia patients deemed DPC-suitable, aged 18 to 70, excluding pregnancy. Per the germline V gene, CDR1 is SGHAT and CDR2 is FQNNGV. The CDR3 runs to 15 residues. Deletions cut 5 bases from V and 7 bases from J, with 17 bases between. Unique molecular identifiers were attached to individual cDNA molecules during library preparation. MiXCR, applied by TCRdb to the RACE reads, yields one record per CDR3 protein. The sample carries under 75,000 distinct CDR3 sequences, 11% recorded once. This clonotype occurred a few times.

The clonotype originates from a woman between 45 and 60 years old with alopecia areata. Some clones in this sample may be carry-over from other donors' samples. The starting material was whole blood, obtained in connection with sensitization to the hapten diphenylcyclopropenone (DPC). This rearrangement joins TRBV11-2 to TRBJ1-4, with D possibly being TRBD1 (5 bases). The DNA for the CDR3 is TGTGCCAGCAGCCACCAAGACAGAGGAATTGAAAAACTGTTTTTT. It specifies CASSHQDRGIEKLFF. The whole variable domain, filled in from reference TRBV11-2 and TRBJ1-4, reads EAGVAQSPRYKIIEKRQSVAFWCNPISGHATLYWYQQILGQGPKLLIQFQNNGVVDDSQLPKDRFSAERLKGVDSTLKIQPAKLEDSAVYLCASSHQDRGIEKLFFGSGTQLSVL.